A single sample is the source of the 9 T cell receptor beta chains below, sequenced in a study of blood T cell repertoires in COVID-19 (dated by TCRdb to the early 2020s). Libraries were built with the immunoSEQ multiplex PCR assay. Not all clones reach the TCRdb copy of this immuneACCESS table, which keeps in-frame sequences only. Checked studies attribute under half of the gap to unresolved V genes and leave the rest unexplained. For this sample there are some 390,000 clones; around 87% appear just once. The top ten constitute about 2.3% of the sample. Source material: peripheral blood. The receptors were gathered from a woman aged 55-70 years with COVID-19, enrolled during active disease.

This clone was counted once. The chain carries TRBV7-2 and TRBJ1-6, with 10 bases aligning to TRBD1. The CDR3 is 15 amino acids. CDR1 is SGHTA and CDR2 is FQGNSA in the germline V gene. J gave up 10 bases and V 5 bases, and 8 bases lay outside the gene matches. CDR3 amino acids: CASSPGTGVRSPLHF. DNA of the CDR3: TGTGCCAGCAGCCCAGGGACAGGGGTGCGGTCACCCCTCCACTTT.

This chain joins TRBV3-1 (or the pseudogene TRBV3-2) and TRBJ2-7; 11 nucleotides match TRBD1. J gave up 5 bases and V 6 bases, and 12 bases lay outside the gene matches. The CDR3 has 16 residues. CDR1 LGHDT and CDR2 YNNKEL come from the germline V gene (reference sequence). As DNA, the CDR3 is TGTGCCAGCAGTCACGGGTGGGGGACAGGGGGTAACGAGCAGTACTTC. Translation gives CASSHGWGTGGNEQYF.

The J gene is TRBJ1-6, the V gene TRBV28; a possible D gene is TRBD1 (6 bases). Between the trimmed V and J ends, which lost 6 bases and 4 bases, there was a span of 10 bases. Germline V gene data show CDR1 as MDHEN and CDR2 as SYDVKM. The CDR3 covers 14 residues. This CDR3 reads CASRTGQYNSPLHF. The DNA of the CDR3 is TGTGCCAGCAGGACAGGACAGTATAATTCACCCCTCCACTTT.

The rearrangement links TRBV12-3 or TRBV12-4 to TRBJ1-2; D gene unclear. The CDR3 loop spans 13 amino acids. V lost 4 bases to trimming and J lost 4 bases, with 10 bases between them. CDR3 residues: CASSWRRSYGYTF. In DNA form, the CDR3 reads TGTGCCAGCAGTTGGCGCAGGTCCTATGGCTACACCTTC.

This rearrangement joins TRBV20-1 to TRBJ2-7; perhaps TRBD2 as D (7 bases). Germline loops: CDR1 DFQATT, CDR2 SNEGSKA (reference sequence). Trimming removed 7 bases at V and 6 bases at J, with 13 bases between. This CDR3 is 11 amino acids long. The CDR3 loop reads CSVSRGGEQYF. The CDR3 DNA follows: TGCAGTGTCAGTAGGGGGGGCGAGCAGTACTTC.

V is TRBV10-1 and J is TRBJ1-6, with 7 positions matching TRBD1. Losses at the gene ends were 4 bases for V and 10 bases for J; bases not matched to a gene: 4. The CDR3 contains 13 residues. Per germline, CDR1 WNHNN and CDR2 SYGVQD (reference sequence). This chain's CDR3 is CASSVGTVSPLHF. CDR3 sequence (DNA): TGCGCCAGCAGTGTGGGGACAGTCTCACCCCTCCACTTT.

This CDR3 is CATSRGQGSNTGELFF. CDR3 DNA sequence: TGTGCCACCAGCAGAGGCCAGGGGTCTAACACCGGGGAGCTGTTTTTT. V usage is TRBV15 and J usage is TRBJ2-2, with D possibly TRBD1 on 6 matching bases. Trimming took off 1 base at V and 2 bases at J, with 11 bases between the two ends. The CDR3 loop spans 16 amino acids. The germline gives CDR1 LNHNV, CDR2 YYDKDF (reference sequence).

There are a few counts of this clone. The CDR3 is CASSGQPQNSPLHF. The CDR3 nucleotides are TGTGCCAGCAGCGGGCAACCCCAAAATTCACCCCTCCACTTT. The chain recombines TRBV11-1 with TRBJ1-6; D remains unclear. Trimming took off 5 bases at V and 7 bases at J, with 12 bases between the two ends. Per the germline V gene, CDR1 is SGHAT and CDR2 is FQDESV (reference sequence). CDR3 size: 14 residues.

The chain has TRBV11-2 and TRBJ1-1, with D possibly matching TRBD1 (5 bases). Germline V lookup: CDR1 SGHAT, CDR2 FQNNGV. Trimming shortened V by 4 bases and J by 4 bases, and 13 bases separated the two germline ends. CDR3 size: 14 residues. The CDR3 nucleotides read TGTGCCAGCAGCTCCGAACGGGGGGTCACTGAAGCTTTCTTT. It yields the protein CASSSERGVTEAFF.